One sample yielded the 11 T cell receptor beta chains listed below, sequenced in a study of blood T cell repertoires in COVID-19. Assay used: immunoSEQ multiplex PCR; TCRdb lists only in-frame clones, some missing. The sample holds under 100,000 clones, approximately 86% seen once. Sequenced input: peripheral blood. The receptors originated from a man aged 35 to 55 with acute or convalescent COVID-19.

V usage is TRBV5-1 and J usage is TRBJ2-3; 7 nucleotides line up with TRBD1. This CDR3 region has 14 residues. The trim removed 2 bases at V and 1 base at J, leaving 1 base unmatched. The germline CDR1 and CDR2 sequences are SGHRS and YFSETQ. CDR3 in amino acids: CASSFTGGTDTQYF. In DNA, the CDR3 is TGCGCCAGCAGCTTCACAGGGGGCACAGATACGCAGTATTTT.

This clone was counted a few times. The rearrangement links TRBV4-3 to TRBJ2-7, with a tentative D call TRBD1 (6 bases). V was trimmed by 0 bases and J by 7 bases, leaving 7 bases between them. Per the germline V gene, CDR1 is LGHNA and CDR2 is YSLEER. The CDR3 is made up of 12 amino acids. As DNA, the CDR3 is TGCGCCAGCAGCCAAGATCAGGGGGAGCAGTACTTC. This gives the protein CASSQDQGEQYF.

The chain carries TRBV15 and TRBJ1-6; 9 positions agree with TRBD1. Unmatched junction bases numbered 6, after V lost 3 bases and J lost 9 bases. CDR1 is LNHNV and CDR2 is YYDKDF in the germline V gene (reference sequence). The CDR3 is 15 amino acids. The CDR3 protein is CATSSRTGASSPLHF. The CDR3 DNA reads TGTGCCACCAGCAGCAGGACAGGGGCGAGTTCACCCCTCCACTTT.

The chain recombines TRBV27 with TRBJ2-1; D perhaps matches TRBD1 (6 bases). CDR1 and CDR2 (germline): MNHEY, SMNVEV (reference sequence). V was cut by 2 bases and J by 4 bases, with 9 bases left in between. The CDR3 loop spans 14 amino acids. The CDR3 loop is CASSLDRLYNEQFF. The CDR3 coding sequence is TGTGCCAGCAGTTTAGACAGGCTATACAATGAGCAGTTCTTC.

The chain links TRBV30 to TRBJ1-5, with TRBD1 matching 7 bases. Germline-derived CDR1 and CDR2 are GTSNPN and SVGIG (reference sequence). The CDR3 has 16 amino acids. The V segment lost 0 bases and the J segment 4 bases; nucleotides outside the gene matches: 9. For the CDR3, the DNA is TGTGCCTGGAGTGTATACACAGGGGTGGGTAATCAGCCCCAGCATTTT. It is translated as CAWSVYTGVGNQPQHF. Filled out from reference TRBV30 and TRBJ1-5, the complete variable domain reads SQTIHQWPATLVQPVGSPLSLECTVEGTSNPNLYWYRQAAGRGLQLLFYSVGIGQISSEVPQNLSASRPQDRQFILSSKKLLLSDSGFYLCAWSVYTGVGNQPQHFGDGTRLSIL.

This clone was seen a single time. This rearrangement joins TRBV4-3 to TRBJ1-1, with a possible D match to TRBD1 (5 bases). Germline loops: CDR1 LGHNA, CDR2 YSLEER. This CDR3 spans 14 amino acids. V lost 2 bases and J lost 6, with 13 bases in between. The CDR3 protein is CASSQRSGGAEAFF. The CDR3 bases are TGCGCCAGCAGCCAAAGATCGGGGGGAGCTGAAGCTTTCTTT.

This chain links TRBV6-2 or TRBV6-3 with TRBJ2-4; 9 bases are shared with TRBD1. Germline CDR1 is MNHEY and CDR2 is SVGEGT. Trimming cost V 0 bases and J 0 bases; bases outside gene matches: 9. The CDR3 runs 19 residues. CDR3 protein: CASSYSRDRANSAKNIQYF. The CDR3 nucleotides are TGTGCCAGCAGTTACTCAAGGGACAGGGCGAACTCAGCCAAAAACATTCAGTACTTC.

The chain uses TRBV20-1 and TRBJ2-3; 11 bases line up with TRBD2. Per germline, CDR1 DFQATT and CDR2 SNEGSKA (reference sequence). This CDR3 has 15 residues. The V segment lost 3 bases and the J segment 4 bases; nucleotides outside the gene matches: 6. The DNA of the CDR3 is TGCAGTGCTAGTCGCATAGCGGGAGGGGCAGATACGCAGTATTTT. It encodes CSASRIAGGADTQYF.

This sequence joins TRBV29-1 and TRBJ1-2, with 8 bases lining up with TRBD1. Trimming removed 3 bases from V and 5 bases from J; junction bases left unmatched: 2. In germline, CDR1 is SQVTM, CDR2 ANQGSEA. This CDR3 has 12 amino acids. CDR3 residues: CSVDRTGYGYTF. As DNA, the CDR3 is TGCAGCGTTGACCGGACAGGGTATGGCTACACCTTC.

The chain is built from TRBV6-2 or TRBV6-3 and TRBJ1-1; maybe TRBD1 (6 bases). Germline V gene sequence: CDR1 MNHEY, CDR2 SVGEGT. The CDR3 has 15 amino acids. Trimming shortened V by 3 bases and J by 5 bases, and 16 bases separated the two germline ends. The CDR3 reads CASSYSTGRGTEAFF. Written as DNA, the CDR3 is TGTGCCAGCAGTTATTCGACAGGTCGAGGGACTGAAGCTTTCTTT.

The chain links TRBV2 to TRBJ1-2, with 11 nucleotides matching TRBD1. This CDR3 has 16 residues. Trimming at V came to 6 bases and at J to 4 bases, leaving 10 bases not matched to a gene. CDR1 SNHLY and CDR2 FYNNEI come from the germline V gene. CDR3 residues: CASSHPPGQGGYGYTF. CDR3 in DNA: TGTGCCAGCAGCCACCCCCCGGGACAGGGGGGCTATGGCTACACCTTC.